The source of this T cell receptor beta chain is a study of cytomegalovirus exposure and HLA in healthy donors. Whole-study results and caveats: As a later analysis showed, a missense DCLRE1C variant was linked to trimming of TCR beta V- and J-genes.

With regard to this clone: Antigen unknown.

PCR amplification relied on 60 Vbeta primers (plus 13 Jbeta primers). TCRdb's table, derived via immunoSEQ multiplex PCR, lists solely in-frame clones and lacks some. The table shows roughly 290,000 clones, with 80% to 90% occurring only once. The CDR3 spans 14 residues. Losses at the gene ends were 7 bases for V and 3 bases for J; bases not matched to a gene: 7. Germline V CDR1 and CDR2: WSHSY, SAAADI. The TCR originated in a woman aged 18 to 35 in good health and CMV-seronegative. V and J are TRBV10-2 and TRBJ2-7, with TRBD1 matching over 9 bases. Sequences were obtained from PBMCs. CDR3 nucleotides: TGCGCCAGCAATGGGGGACAGGGACTCTACGAGCAGTACTTC. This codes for CASNGGQGLYEQYF.